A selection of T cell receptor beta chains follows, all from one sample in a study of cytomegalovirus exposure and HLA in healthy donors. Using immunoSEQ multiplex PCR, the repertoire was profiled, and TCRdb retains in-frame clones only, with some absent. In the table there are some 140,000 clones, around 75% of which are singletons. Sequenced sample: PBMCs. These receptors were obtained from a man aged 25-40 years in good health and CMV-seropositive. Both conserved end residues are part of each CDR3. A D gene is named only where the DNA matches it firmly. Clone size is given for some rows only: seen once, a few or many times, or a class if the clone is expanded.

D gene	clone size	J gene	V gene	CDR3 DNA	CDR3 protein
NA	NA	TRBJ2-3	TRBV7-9	TGTGCCAGCAGAGATTTAGTAGATACGCAGTATTTT	CASRDLVDTQYF
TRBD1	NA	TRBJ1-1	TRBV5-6	TGTGCCAGCAGACGGGACAGCGATGCCGAAGCTTTCTTT	CASRRDSDAEAFF
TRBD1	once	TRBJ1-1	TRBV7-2	TGTGCCAGCAGCTTAGCCCAGGACAGGGGCGAAGCTTTCTTT	CASSLAQDRGEAFF
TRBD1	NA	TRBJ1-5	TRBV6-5	TGTGCCAGCAGTCGCAACAGGGGAAATCAGCCCCAGCATTTT	CASSRNRGNQPQHF
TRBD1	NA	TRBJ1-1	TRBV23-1	TGCGCCAGCAGTCACCGCGACAGGGGAACTGAAGCTTTCTTT	CASSHRDRGTEAFF
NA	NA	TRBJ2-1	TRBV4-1	TGCGCCAGCAGCCAAGTGGGGGGGGCCGGGAACAATGAGCAGTTCTTC	CASSQVGGAGNNEQFF
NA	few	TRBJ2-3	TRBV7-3	TGTGCCAGCAGCGAACTAGGGCACATTACAGATACGCAGTATTTT	CASSELGHITDTQYF
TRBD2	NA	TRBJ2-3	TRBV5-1	TGCGCCAGCACCTCGGAGGGAGGGCGCACAGATACGCAGTATTTT	CASTSEGGRTDTQYF
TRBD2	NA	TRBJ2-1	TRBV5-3	TGTGCCAGAAGCGCGACTAGCCGCACCTACAATGAGCAGTTCTTC	CARSATSRTYNEQFF
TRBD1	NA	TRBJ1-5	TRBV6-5	TGTGCCAGCAGTGAAGGGACAGGCCCTCAGCCCCAGCATTTT	CASSEGTGPQPQHF
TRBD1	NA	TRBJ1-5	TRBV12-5	TGTGCTAGTGGCTCTCCGGGTGGACAGGGAGGCAATCAGCCCCAGCATTTT	CASGSPGGQGGNQPQHF
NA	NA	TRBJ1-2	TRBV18	TGTGCCAGCTCACCAGCGGTCTCGAGTGGCTACACCTTC	CASSPAVSSGYTF
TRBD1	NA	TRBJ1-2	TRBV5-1	TGCGCCAGCAGCCTATCAAACAGGGGGAATGGCTACACCTTC	CASSLSNRGNGYTF
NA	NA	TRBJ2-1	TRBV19	TGTGCCAGTAGTATGGCTGGAAACTACTACAATGAGCAGTTCTTC	CASSMAGNYYNEQFF
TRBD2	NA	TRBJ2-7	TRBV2	TGTGCCAGCAGTGATTGGACTAGCGGGAGAGAGTCCTACGAGCAGTACTTC	CASSDWTSGRESYEQYF
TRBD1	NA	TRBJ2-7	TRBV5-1	TGCGCCAGCAGCTTGGTGGGGACAGGGGATCACGAGCAGTACTTC	CASSLVGTGDHEQYF
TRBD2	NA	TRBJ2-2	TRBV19	TGTGCCAGTAGTGTACGACTAGCGTACACCGGGGAGCTGTTTTTT	CASSVRLAYTGELFF
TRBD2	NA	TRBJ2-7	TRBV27	TGTGCCAGCAGTATCGGGGGGGCGGTGAGCTCCTACGAGCAGTACTTC	CASSIGGAVSSYEQYF
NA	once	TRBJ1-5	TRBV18	TGTGCCAGCTCACTCGGTTCAACAGGGTTGGTTCAGCCCCAGCATTTT	CASSLGSTGLVQPQHF
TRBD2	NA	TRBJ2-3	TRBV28	TGTGCCAGCAGTCCCGGGGGGACAGATACGCAGTATTTT	CASSPGGTDTQYF
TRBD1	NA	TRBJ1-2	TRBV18	TGTGCCAGCTCACCGGGACAGACCCCTAGCGGCTACACCTTC	CASSPGQTPSGYTF
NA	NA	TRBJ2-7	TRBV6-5	TGTGCCAGCAGTTACTCTCAGACCTACGAGCAGTACTTC	CASSYSQTYEQYF
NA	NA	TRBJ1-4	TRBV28	TGTGCCAGCATCGAGGGCACAACTAATGAAAAACTGTTTTTT	CASIEGTTNEKLFF
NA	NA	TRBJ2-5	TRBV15	TGTGCCACCGGGATGGGGGGCCAAGAGACCCAGTACTTC	CATGMGGQETQYF
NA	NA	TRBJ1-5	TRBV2	TGTGCCAGCAGGAGTGAACCGGGGTCTAGCAATCAGCCCCAGCATTTT	CASRSEPGSSNQPQHF
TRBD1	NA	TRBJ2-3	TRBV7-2	TGTGCCAGCAGCTCCCACGGGACAGGGCGCACAGATACGCAGTATTTT	CASSSHGTGRTDTQYF
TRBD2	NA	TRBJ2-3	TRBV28	TGTGCCAGCAGTTTACCCAGCGGGATTACAGATACGCAGTATTTT	CASSLPSGITDTQYF
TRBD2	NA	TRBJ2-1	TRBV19	TGTGCCAGTAGTATAACTAGTGGGGGGGCCTACAATGAGCAGTTCTTC	CASSITSGGAYNEQFF
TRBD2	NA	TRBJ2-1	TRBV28	TGTGCCAGCAGCAAACAGACTAGCGGGAGTAGGAATGAGCAGTTCTTC	CASSKQTSGSRNEQFF
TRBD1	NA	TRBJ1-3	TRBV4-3	TGCGCCAGCAGCCAAGATGAGGGGGCTCCTGGAAACACCATATATTTT	CASSQDEGAPGNTIYF
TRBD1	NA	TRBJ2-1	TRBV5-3	TGTGCCAGAAGCTTCCGGGACAGGGAAACCCGAAGGAAGATCTTC	CARSFRDRETRRKIF
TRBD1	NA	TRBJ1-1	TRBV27	TGTGCCAGCAGTTATAACAGGGGAACTGAAGCTTTCTTT	CASSYNRGTEAFF
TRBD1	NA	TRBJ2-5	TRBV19	TGTGCCAGTAGTACCGGGACAGGAGATGGGGAGACCCAGTACTTC	CASSTGTGDGETQYF
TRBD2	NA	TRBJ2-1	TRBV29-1	TGCAGCGTCGGGGGACTAGCCCCTGAGCAGTTCTTC	CSVGGLAPEQFF
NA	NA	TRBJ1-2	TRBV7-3	TGTGCCAGCAGTCTCGACAGGAGCGAGGGCTACACCTTC	CASSLDRSEGYTF
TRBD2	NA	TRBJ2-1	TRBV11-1	TGTGCCAGCAGCTTAGGCGCGGGGGGGCGTGTAACCTACAATGAGCAGTTCTTC	CASSLGAGGRVTYNEQFF
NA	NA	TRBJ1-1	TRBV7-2	TGTGCCAGCAGCCCCCTCGGGGGGACTGAAGCTTTCTTT	CASSPLGGTEAFF
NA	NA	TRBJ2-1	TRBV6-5	TGTGCCAGCAGCTGGGGGGGGCACAATGAGCAGTTCTTC	CASSWGGHNEQFF
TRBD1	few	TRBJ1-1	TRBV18	TGTGCCAGCTCACCAACCACAGGGGATACTGAATCAGCTTTCTTT	CASSPTTGDTESAFF
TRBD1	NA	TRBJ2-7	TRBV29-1	TGCAGCACCTCCGGGACAGCCGGGGCCGACGAGCAGTACTTC	CSTSGTAGADEQYF
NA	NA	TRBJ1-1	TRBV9	TGTGCCAGCAGCTCCGCGCCCATGAACACTGAAGCTTTCTTT	CASSSAPMNTEAFF
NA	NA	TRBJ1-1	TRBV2	TGTGCCAGCAGGATGGGACAAAGTACCGAAGCTTTCTTT	CASRMGQSTEAFF
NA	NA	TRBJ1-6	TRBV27	TGTGCCAGCAGTCCCGAGGACAGAGCGAATTCACCCCTCCACTTT	CASSPEDRANSPLHF
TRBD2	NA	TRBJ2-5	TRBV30	TGTGCCTGGAAAACTAGCGCGACACAAGAGACCCAGTACTTC	CAWKTSATQETQYF
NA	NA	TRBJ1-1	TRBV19	TGTGCCAGTACCCCCTCGACGGGTCTTTACACTGAAGCTTTCTTT	CASTPSTGLYTEAFF
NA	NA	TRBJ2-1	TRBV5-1	TGCGCCAGCAGCAGCTTCGAGGGCTTCTCCTACAATGAGCAGTTCTTC	CASSSFEGFSYNEQFF
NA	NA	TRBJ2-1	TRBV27	TGTGCCAGCACCCGGGGTCAATACAATGAGCAGTTCTTC	CASTRGQYNEQFF
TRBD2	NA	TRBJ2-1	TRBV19	TGTGCCAGTAGTAGCGGCGGGGGATCCTACAATGAGCAGTTCTTC	CASSSGGGSYNEQFF
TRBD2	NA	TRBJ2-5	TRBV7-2	TGTGCCAGCAGCTCTCGAGCGGGGTCAGGGAGAAAAGAGACCCAGTACTTC	CASSSRAGSGRKETQYF
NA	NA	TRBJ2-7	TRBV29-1	TGCAGCGTTGCGGTCACTGCGGCGGTAGACTACGAGCAGTACTTC	CSVAVTAAVDYEQYF
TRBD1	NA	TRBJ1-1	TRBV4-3	TGCGCCAGCAGCCAGGACAGGGGGATTTTCACTGGCACTGAAGCTTTCTTT	CASSQDRGIFTGTEAFF
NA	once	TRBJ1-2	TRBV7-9	TGTGCCAGCACTGGAGCTAACTATGGCTACACCTTC	CASTGANYGYTF
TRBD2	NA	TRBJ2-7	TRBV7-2	TGTGCCAGCAGCTCCTCCCATAGCGGGGGGCGGGCCTACGAGCAGTACTTC	CASSSSHSGGRAYEQYF
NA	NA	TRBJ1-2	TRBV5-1	TGCGCCAGCAGCAAAACAGGGTGGGGCAACTATGGCTACACCTTC	CASSKTGWGNYGYTF